Below, one T cell receptor (beta chain) is given with its context. No antigen is known for it. Nothing much larger sits one base from this clone, and base qualities are not available. Libraries were prepared through the immunoSEQ multiplex PCR assay. TCRdb limited this immuneACCESS table to in-frame rearrangements with V and J called. A share of clones is missing; checked studies link under half to unresolved V genes, and the rest is unexplained. The table for this sample lists about 130,000 clones; roughly 89% of them were counted only once. The top ten constitute 4.5% to 7% of the sample. This sample stems from a study of control samples from healthy donors and cancer patients (dated by TCRdb to about 2020). The sequencing input was blood. The sequence came from a man aged 18 to 29 in good health.

CDR3 region: CASSFGTSYTGELFF. Here is the DNA: TGCGCCAGCAGCTTCGGGACTAGTTATACCGGGGAGCTGTTTTTT. The rearranged chain carries TRBV5-1 and TRBJ2-2; 8 junctional bases match TRBD2. CDR1 SGHRS and CDR2 YFSETQ were looked up in the germline V gene. Spanning cysteine to phenylalanine, the CDR3 consists of 15 amino acids. Left in the record is the CDR3 DNA by itself, 45 bases read in frame from the first base. V is pruned by 2 bases and J by 5 bases, leaving 5 bases of the junction without a gene match.